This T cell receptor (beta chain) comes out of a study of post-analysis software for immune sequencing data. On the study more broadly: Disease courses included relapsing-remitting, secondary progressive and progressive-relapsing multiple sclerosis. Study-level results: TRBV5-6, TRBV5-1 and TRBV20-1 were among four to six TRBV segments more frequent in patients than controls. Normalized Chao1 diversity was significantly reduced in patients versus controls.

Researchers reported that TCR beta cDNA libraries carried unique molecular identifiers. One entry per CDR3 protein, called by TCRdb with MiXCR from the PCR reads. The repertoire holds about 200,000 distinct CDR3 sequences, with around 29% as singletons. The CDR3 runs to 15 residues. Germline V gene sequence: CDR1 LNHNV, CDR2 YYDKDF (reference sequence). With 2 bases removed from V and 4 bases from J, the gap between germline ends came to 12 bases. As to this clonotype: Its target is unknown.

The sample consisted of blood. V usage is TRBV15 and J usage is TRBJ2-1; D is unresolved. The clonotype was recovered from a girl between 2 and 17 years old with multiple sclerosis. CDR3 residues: CATSRPTVGYNEQFF. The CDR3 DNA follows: TGTGCCACCAGCAGACCGACGGTGGGGTACAATGAGCAGTTCTTC.